The T cell receptor (beta chain) under discussion was sequenced for a study of T-cell memory formation after mild COVID-19. Overall study results and limits: Day 15 to 85 contractors were CD4/CD8 balanced; later expanders leaned CD4+.

TCRdb re-derived calls from the 5' RACE reads in MiXCR, one entry per CDR3 protein. The table lists about 620,000 distinct CDR3 sequences, roughly 18% of them singletons. V gave up 5 bases and J gave up 9 bases, with 14 bases separating them. Germline V lookup: CDR1 SGHAT, CDR2 FQNNGV. CDR3 length: 13 residues. A remark on this clonotype: What it binds is unknown.

The sequence was obtained from an adult woman who had mild COVID-19 (a few samples of this study predate the infection). Cell type and time point are not known. Sequences were obtained from PBMCs or a T cell subset sorted from them (not recorded which). The V and J genes are TRBV11-2 and TRBJ1-5, with D tentatively TRBD1 (5 bases). CDR3 sequence reads: CASSASPGGPQHF. For the CDR3, the DNA is TGTGCCAGCAGCGCTTCCCCCGGGGGGCCCCAGCATTTT.